The rows below give T cell receptor beta chains drawn from one sample of a study of CD8+CD57+ T cells in acquired aplastic anemia. TCRdb passed the reads through MiXCR, listing each CDR3 protein once. Here the sample spans a few hundred thousand distinct CDR3 sequences, 61% being singletons. Sample: sorted CD4+, CD8+, or CD8+CD57+ T cells (not recorded which) from PBMCs. All receptors come from a human donor in good health. Both conserved end residues are part of each CDR3. The D gene is left open where the match is weak. Part of the rows lack a size; the others show once, few, many or a class for expanded clones.

many	TRBV9	TRBJ2-1	TRBD1	TGTGCCAGCAGCGGATGGGGGACAGGAGAGCAGTTCTTC	CASSGWGTGEQFF
.	TRBV20-1	TRBJ1-5	.	TGCAGTGCTAGAGCCCACTCGGGGGTAAGCAATCAGCCCCAGCATTTT	CSARAHSGVSNQPQHF
many	TRBV5-1	TRBJ2-7	.	TGCGCCAGCAGCTTGGGTCAGGGGGGTTACGAGCAGTACTTC	CASSLGQGGYEQYF
.	TRBV10-3	TRBJ2-1	TRBD2	TGTGCCAGCAGTTACGTGCCGGGGGGGAGTGGGAGTATCGTTGAGCAGTTCTTC	CASSYVPGGSGSIVEQFF
.	TRBV7-3	TRBJ2-1	TRBD2	TGTGCCAGCAGCTTACGCCACAAAGCGGGACTAGCGGGGGGGCTGAATGAGCAGTTCTTC	CASSLRHKAGLAGGLNEQFF
.	TRBV2	TRBJ1-5	TRBD1	TGTGCCAGCAGTCCCCGGGACAGGGATAGCAATCAGCCCCAGCATTTT	CASSPRDRDSNQPQHF
.	TRBV7-9	TRBJ1-2	.	TGTGCCAGCAGCGTAGACTCTACCTATGGCTACACCTTC	CASSVDSTYGYTF
.	TRBV20-1	TRBJ2-1	.	TGCAGTGCTAGGAATTTTCTCAATGAGCAGTTCTTC	CSARNFLNEQFF
.	TRBV2	TRBJ2-1	TRBD2	TGTGCCAGCAGTGAATTTAGCGGGGTCTACAATGAGCAGTTCTTC	CASSEFSGVYNEQFF
.	TRBV29-1	TRBJ2-2	.	TGCAGCGTTGAAGATGCTGGGGAGCTGTTTTTT	CSVEDAGELFF
.	TRBV4-1	TRBJ2-1	.	TGCGCCAGCAGCCAAGTTGGACACGCTTCCCTGGGGTACAATGAGCAGTTCTTC	CASSQVGHASLGYNEQFF
few	TRBV6-4	TRBJ2-5	TRBD2	TGTGCCAGCAGCCCGGGACTAGCGGATCAAGAGACCCAGTACTTC	CASSPGLADQETQYF
once	TRBV7-3	TRBJ2-7	.	TGTGCCAGCAGCCAAGATTATAGGGAAATCCAATTCTACTACGAGCAGCACTTC	CASSQDYREIQFYYEQHF
few	TRBV24-1	TRBJ2-3	TRBD1	TGTGCCACCAGTGATCTAGGACAGGGCCCAGATACGCAGTATTTT	CATSDLGQGPDTQYF
.	TRBV28	TRBJ1-3	TRBD1	TGTGCCAGCAGTTTAGGAACGACAGGGGTCACTGGAAACACCATATATTTT	CASSLGTTGVTGNTIYF
many	TRBV10-3	TRBJ2-5	.	TGTGCCATCAGTGATACAGGGCAAGAGACCCAGTACTTC	CAISDTGQETQYF
once	TRBV7-9	TRBJ2-7	TRBD1	TGTGCCAGCAGCTCCCAGGACAGGGGGTTGCACGAGCAGTACTTC	CASSSQDRGLHEQYF
once	TRBV15	TRBJ1-1	TRBD1	TGTGTCACCAGTCGGGACAGGGAGAACACTGAAGCTTTCTTT	CVTSRDRENTEAFF
.	TRBV7-2	TRBJ2-7	.	TGTGCCAGCAGCTTAGCGGGAATTAAGGCCTACGGGCAGTACTTC	CASSLAGIKAYGQYF
.	TRBV20-1	TRBJ2-5	TRBD2	TGCAGTGCTACTCGACTAGCGGGGGCAGAGACCCAGTACTTC	CSATRLAGAETQYF
.	TRBV7-8	TRBJ1-2	TRBD1	TGTGCCAGCAGCCCAGAGGGGGCTACAGACTATGGCTACACCTTC	CASSPEGATDYGYTF
.	TRBV19	TRBJ1-1	TRBD1	TGTGCCTCGAGGGACAGGGACACTGAAGCTTTCTTT	CASRDRDTEAFF
.	TRBV7-9	TRBJ2-7	.	TGTGCCAGCAGCCCCAAAGGGGGGCGAAACTACGAGCAGTACTTC	CASSPKGGRNYEQYF
.	TRBV7-3	TRBJ1-1	.	TGTGCCAGCAGCGATGGTTTCTCGGAAGCTTTCTTT	CASSDGFSEAFF
.	TRBV2	TRBJ1-1	TRBD1	TGTGCCAGCGCCAGGCAGGGGGCGTTAGTCGCTGAAGCTTTCTTT	CASARQGALVAEAFF
.	TRBV12-3/TRBV12-4	TRBJ2-7	.	TGTGCCAGCAGTTTGGTAAAGTCCTACGAGCAGTACTTC	CASSLVKSYEQYF
.	TRBV25-1	TRBJ2-1	TRBD2	TGTGCAGCCGGGACTAGCGGGAATGAAATCTACAATGAGCAGTTCTTC	CAAGTSGNEIYNEQFF
.	TRBV10-3	TRBJ2-2	.	TGTGCCAGCAGGACCGAGTGGGGCGGGGAGCTGTTTTTT	CASRTEWGGELFF
many	TRBV5-6	TRBJ2-7	.	TGTGCCAGCAGCTTAGCCGAATCCCGCTACGAGCAGTACTTC	CASSLAESRYEQYF
.	TRBV9	TRBJ1-1	TRBD1	TGTGCCAGCAGCGAGCGGGACAGGGGCTCGAACACTGAAGCTTTCTTT	CASSERDRGSNTEAFF
few	TRBV10-3	TRBJ2-7	.	TGTGCCATCAGTGAGTCTAGCTACGAGCAGTACTTC	CAISESSYEQYF
.	TRBV7-9	TRBJ2-3	.	TGTGCCAGCAGCTTATCGGCACCCTCGGATACGCAGTATTTT	CASSLSAPSDTQYF
.	TRBV3-1	TRBJ2-5	TRBD1	TGTGCCAGCAGCCTACAGGGGACCACGTACCAAGAGACCCAGTGCTTC	CASSLQGTTYQETQCF
.	TRBV10-3	TRBJ2-7	TRBD1	TGTGCCGCCCGAGGTGGGGACAGGGCTGCCTCCTACGAGCAGTACTTC	CAARGGDRAASYEQYF
.	TRBV5-1	TRBJ1-1	.	TGCGCCAGCAGTCCTGACAGCTACTACACTGAAGCTTTCTTT	CASSPDSYYTEAFF
.	TRBV29-1	TRBJ1-2	.	TGCAGCATTGGGGGGGCAGCTGGCTACACCTTC	CSIGGAAGYTF
once	TRBV7-9	TRBJ2-5	TRBD2	TGTGCCAGCAGCGGCGCGGGACTAGCAGAAGAAGAGACCCAGTACTTC	CASSGAGLAEEETQYF
.	TRBV20-1	TRBJ1-2	.	TGCAGTGCCCCAAGACGACAGACCTTC	CSAPRRQTF
.	TRBV19	TRBJ1-1	.	TGTGCCAGTAGAGGAGGGATCCCTGAAGCTTTCTTT	CASRGGIPEAFF
.	TRBV7-2	TRBJ1-3	TRBD1	TGTGCCAGCAGCTTATCAGGGGGCGAGAGAAACACCATATATTTT	CASSLSGGERNTIYF
.	TRBV29-1	TRBJ2-5	.	TGCAGCGTTGTACAGGGCACACTCTACCAAGAGACCCAGTACTTC	CSVVQGTLYQETQYF
once	TRBV10-3	TRBJ2-3	TRBD2	TGTGCCATCAGTGAGAGGGATACGACTAGCGGGAGCCCAGATACGCAGTATTTT	CAISERDTTSGSPDTQYF
many	TRBV27	TRBJ2-7	.	TGTGCCAGCAGTCTTACCACTCCCACCGAGCAGTACTTC	CASSLTTPTEQYF
few	TRBV24-1	TRBJ2-1	.	TGTGCCACCAGTGATACGTCCACCCCCAATGAGCAGTTCTTC	CATSDTSTPNEQFF
.	TRBV20-1	TRBJ2-7	TRBD1	TGCAGTGCTACCATGGGACAGGGACTCCTACGACAGCAGTACTTC	CSATMGQGLLRQQYF
.	TRBV29-1	TRBJ2-7	.	TGCAGCGTTGGTGGGAGCCCCTACGAGCAGTACTTC	CSVGGSPYEQYF
.	TRBV24-1	TRBJ2-5	TRBD2	TGTGCCACCAGTGAGGCGACTAGCGGGGGGGCGGAGACCCAGTACTTC	CATSEATSGGAETQYF
.	TRBV29-1	TRBJ1-1	.	TGCAGCGTTGGTCATGAACACACTGAAGCTTTCTTT	CSVGHEHTEAFF
few	TRBV10-3	TRBJ1-1	.	TGTGCCATCAGTGAAGACGGCATGAACACTGAAGCTTTCTTT	CAISEDGMNTEAFF
.	TRBV5-1	TRBJ2-3	.	TGCGCCAGCAGCAGGGGCCGGGCGGAAATAACAGATACGCAGTATTTT	CASSRGRAEITDTQYF
.	TRBV10-3	TRBJ2-1	.	TGTGCCATCAGTGAGTCGGGTTGGGTGTGGGGGGCGATGTGGAAGCAGTTCTTC	CAISESGWVWGAMWKQFF
.	TRBV7-3	TRBJ2-7	.	TGTGCCAGCAGCTTAGCGGGTACAACAGGGCAGTACTTC	CASSLAGTTGQYF
many	TRBV4-1	TRBJ2-7	TRBD1	TGCGCCAGCAGCCCTCCGGGACAGATAAAATACTTC	CASSPPGQIKYF
.	TRBV7-9	TRBJ2-7	.	TGTGCCAGCAGTCCGACAGGCACAATTGTTGAGCAGTACTTC	CASSPTGTIVEQYF
.	TRBV2	TRBJ2-1	TRBD1	TGTGCCAGCAGTGACGACAGGGAATCCTACAATGAGCAGTTCTTC	CASSDDRESYNEQFF